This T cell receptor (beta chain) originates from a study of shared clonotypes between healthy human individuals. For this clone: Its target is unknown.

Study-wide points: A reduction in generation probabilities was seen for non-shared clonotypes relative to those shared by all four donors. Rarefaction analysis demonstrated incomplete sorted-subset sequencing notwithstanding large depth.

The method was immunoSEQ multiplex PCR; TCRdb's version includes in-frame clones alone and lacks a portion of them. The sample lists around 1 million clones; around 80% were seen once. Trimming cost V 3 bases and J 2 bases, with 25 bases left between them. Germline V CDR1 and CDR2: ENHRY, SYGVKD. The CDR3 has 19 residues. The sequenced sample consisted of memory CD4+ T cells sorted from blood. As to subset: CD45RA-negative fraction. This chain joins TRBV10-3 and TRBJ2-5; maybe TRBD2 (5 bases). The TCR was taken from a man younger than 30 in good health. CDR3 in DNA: TGTGCCATCAGTGATGGAAGGGAACGGGGTCGGTCTCGACAAGAGACCCAGTACTTC. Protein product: CAISDGRERGRSRQETQYF.